The 15 T cell receptor beta chains given below trace back to one sample, sequenced in a study of T cells in Graves' hyperthyroidism and ophthalmopathy (dated by TCRdb to about 2019). The library was generated by multiplex PCR. The data were produced on an Illumina HiSeq 2000. TCR beta CDR3 regions were amplified from RNA transcripts. A first-round RT-PCR of the TCR CDR3 used the HTBI primer set with the Qiagen OneStep RT-PCR kit. TCRdb reanalyzed the raw reads on its own, using fastp at Q25 for trimming and MiXCR for clone calling, and kept in-frame beta chains. Under each unique CDR3 protein, matching rows form one entry showing the most common genes and DNA. The sample contains about 610,000 distinct CDR3 sequences, more than 15% of them found a single time. Roughly 3.3% of the sample lies in the top ten. The sample was blood. The receptors shown here come from a woman aged 40 to 50 with Graves' ophthalmopathy.

This sequence joins TRBV3-1 and TRBJ1-2, with D unclear. Trimming took off 0 bases at V and 7 bases at J, with 12 bases between the two ends. The CDR3 contains 14 residues. Germline lookup yields CDR1 LGHDT and CDR2 YNNKEL (reference sequence). CDR3 residues: CASSQESSRVGYTF. As DNA, the CDR3 is TGTGCCAGCAGCCAAGAGAGTTCAAGGGTTGGCTACACCTTC. The full variable domain, with the rest looked up from reference TRBV3-1 and TRBJ1-2, is DTAVSQTPKYLVTQMGNDKSIKCEQNLGHDTMYWYKQDSKKFLKIMFSYNNKELIINETVPNRFSPKSPDKAHLNLHINSLELGDSAVYFCASSQESSRVGYTFGSGTRLTVV.

The V call is TRBV6-1, the J call TRBJ1-1; no firm D call. Trimming took 5 bases from V and 8 from J, leaving 15 bases between them. The CDR3 extends over 13 amino acids. Looked up from germline, CDR1 is MNHNS and CDR2 is SASEGT. CDR3 DNA: TGTGCCAGCAGTTATTTATCGGGTAACGAAGCTTTCTTT. It encodes CASSYLSGNEAFF.

This clonotype was seen only a few times. The V call is TRBV20-1, the J call TRBJ2-1, with no clear D. The germline V gene has CDR1 DFQATT and CDR2 SNEGSKA (reference sequence). The CDR3 sequence is 15 residues long. Trimming took off 0 bases at V and 3 bases at J, with 12 bases between the two ends. The CDR3, as DNA: TGCAGTGCTAGAGATCTCCGGGCCAGCTACAATGAGCAGTTCTTC. This encodes CSARDLRASYNEQFF.

This clonotype has just a few counts. V is TRBV5-1 and J is TRBJ2-1; D gene unclear. The CDR3 is made up of 15 amino acids. Germline V CDR1 and CDR2: SGHRS, YFSETQ. V lost 6 bases, J lost 2 bases, and 15 bases lay in between. This CDR3 is CASTPPGGAYNEQFF. The CDR3 nucleotides read TGCGCCAGCACCCCCCCGGGCGGAGCCTACAATGAGCAGTTCTTC.

A remark on this clonotype: One junction end disagrees with the germline gene, perhaps due to a read error. The chain recombines TRBV5-4 with TRBJ1-4, with D perhaps TRBD1 (5 bases). The CDR3 runs to 17 residues. Germline V gene data show CDR1 as SGHNT and CDR2 as YYREEE (reference sequence). The CDR3 here is CASGLRVDSQTNEKLFF. The DNA of the CDR3 is TGTGCCAGCGGCTTGCGTGTTGACAGCCAAACTAATGAAAAACTGTTTTTT.

The chain combines TRBV19 with TRBJ2-1, with D possibly matching TRBD2 (6 bases). The CDR3 sequence is 15 residues long. Trimming pared 3 bases from V and 0 bases from J, leaving 9 bases between. Germline CDR1 is LNHDA and CDR2 is SQIVND (reference sequence). CDR3 sequence: CASSMAGSSYNEQFF. CDR3 in DNA: TGTGCCAGTAGTATGGCGGGGAGCTCCTACAATGAGCAGTTCTTC.

This chain joins TRBV25-1 and TRBJ2-2, with a tentative D call TRBD2 (6 bases). The CDR3 spans 13 residues. V was cut by 4 bases and J by 7 bases, with 10 bases left in between. Per germline, CDR1 MGHDK and CDR2 SYGVNS. The chain's CDR3 is CASSVGGGGELFF. The CDR3 nucleotides are TGTGCCAGCAGTGTCGGGGGTGGCGGGGAGCTGTTTTTT.

V gene TRBV7-9 combines with J gene TRBJ2-2, with 9 bases matching TRBD2. Per the germline V gene, CDR1 is SEHNR and CDR2 is FQNEAQ (reference sequence). V lost 7 bases to trimming and J lost 5 bases; unmatched junction nucleotides: 11. This CDR3 is built from 16 residues. For the CDR3, the DNA is TGTGCCAGCACCGGATTTGAGACTAGCGGTACCGGGGAGCTGTTTTTT. Its protein is CASTGFETSGTGELFF.

This clonotype was recorded many times. The chain joins TRBV2 to TRBJ2-5, with 9 bases aligning to TRBD1. Germline CDR1 and CDR2: SNHLY and FYNNEI. The CDR3 covers 12 residues. The V and J ends lost 3 bases and 12 bases, in that order; junction bases with no gene match: 5. CDR3 sequence (DNA): TGTGCCAGCAGTGACGGACAGGGGAGAAAGTACTTC. Translating it yields CASSDGQGRKYF.

This clonotype appeared many times. The chain couples TRBV5-1 to TRBJ2-1; D might be TRBD1 (7 bases). The CDR3 spans 14 residues. Germline V gives CDR1 SGHRS, CDR2 YFSETQ. V was cut by 6 bases and J by 5 bases, with 15 bases left in between. The CDR3 loop is CASNQGGAHNEQFF. CDR3 coding DNA: TGCGCCAGCAACCAGGGGGGAGCTCACAATGAGCAGTTCTTC.

V is TRBV6-9 and J is TRBJ2-5, with no clear D. Germline CDR1 and CDR2: MNHGY and SVAAGI. CDR3 length: 13 residues. Trimming removed 3 bases from V and 5 bases from J, with 10 bases in between. In DNA form, the CDR3 reads TGTGCCAGCAGTTACGGGCCGGAGGAGACCCAGTACTTC. Its translation is CASSYGPEETQYF.

As for this clonotype: This may arise from a read error, as a much more abundant clone is one base away. The J gene is TRBJ1-2, the V gene TRBV18; weak D call: TRBD1 (5 bases). CDR3 length: 14 residues. Germline CDR1 reads KGHSH; CDR2 reads LQKENI. CDR3 residues: CANSTQDSGYGYTF. The CDR3 DNA follows: TGTGCCAACTCAACACAGGATTCAGGCTATGGCTACACCTTC.

This sequence joins TRBV5-1 and TRBJ2-7; 7 bases agree with TRBD1. V was pared by 4 bases and J by 1 base, with 2 bases of the junction left unmatched. The CDR3 is 13 residues long. Germline-derived CDR1 and CDR2 are SGHRS and YFSETQ. The CDR3 loop is CASSGQDSYEQYF. The CDR3 coding sequence is TGCGCCAGCAGCGGACAGGATTCCTACGAGCAGTACTTC.

This clonotype showed up many times. The V call is TRBV14, the J call TRBJ2-1; 13 bases match TRBD2. The CDR3 runs to 16 residues. The V and J ends lost 1 base and 10 bases, in that order; junction bases with no gene match: 7. CDR1 SGHDN and CDR2 FVKESK come from the germline V gene. For the CDR3, the DNA is TGTGCCAGCAGCCAAGCCCGACTAGCGGGAGGAAACGAGCAGTTCTTC. It translates to CASSQARLAGGNEQFF.

Ten or more counts support this clonotype. The V call is TRBV27, the J call TRBJ2-2, with unresolved D. Germline CDR1 MNHEY, CDR2 SMNVEV (reference sequence). The germline V and J ends were trimmed by 2 bases and 0 bases, with 7 bases remaining between them. The CDR3 spans 15 residues. The CDR3 nucleotides read TGTGCCAGCAGTTTAATGCGGTCGAACACCGGGGAGCTGTTTTTT. Translating gives CASSLMRSNTGELFF.